This TCR beta chain comes out of a study of cytomegalovirus exposure and HLA in healthy donors. As for the study in general: Earlier findings included approximately 120 million unique TCR beta sequences obtained from 180 million or so T cells.

The germline gives CDR1 SSHAT, CDR2 FNYEAQ (reference sequence). CDR3 size: 13 residues. V was shortened by 5 bases and J by 4 bases, with 11 bases between the two germline ends. A word on this clone: Its antigen is unknown.

Notes on the study in general: Previous analysis showed most TCR beta V segments were productive about 90% or about 30% of the time. Another analysis was done later, and it associated 16,951 TCR beta sequences with HLA alleles at 0.05 false discovery rate. Trimming of TCR beta V- and J-genes showed a link, identified in a later analysis, to a missense DCLRE1C variant.

Researchers ran the PCR with 60 Vbeta and 13 Jbeta primers. Sequencing was performed with immunoSEQ multiplex PCR; in TCRdb, only in-frame clones are kept and a portion is missing. This sample contains 150,000 to 200,000 clones. Sequenced: PBMCs. V usage is TRBV7-7 and J usage is TRBJ2-5, with a possible D match to TRBD1 (5 bases). This sequence originates from a young man in good health and CMV-seronegative. The CDR3 loop reads CASSTQGGETQYF. CDR3 DNA: TGTGCCAGCAGCACCCAGGGTGGAGAGACCCAGTACTTC.